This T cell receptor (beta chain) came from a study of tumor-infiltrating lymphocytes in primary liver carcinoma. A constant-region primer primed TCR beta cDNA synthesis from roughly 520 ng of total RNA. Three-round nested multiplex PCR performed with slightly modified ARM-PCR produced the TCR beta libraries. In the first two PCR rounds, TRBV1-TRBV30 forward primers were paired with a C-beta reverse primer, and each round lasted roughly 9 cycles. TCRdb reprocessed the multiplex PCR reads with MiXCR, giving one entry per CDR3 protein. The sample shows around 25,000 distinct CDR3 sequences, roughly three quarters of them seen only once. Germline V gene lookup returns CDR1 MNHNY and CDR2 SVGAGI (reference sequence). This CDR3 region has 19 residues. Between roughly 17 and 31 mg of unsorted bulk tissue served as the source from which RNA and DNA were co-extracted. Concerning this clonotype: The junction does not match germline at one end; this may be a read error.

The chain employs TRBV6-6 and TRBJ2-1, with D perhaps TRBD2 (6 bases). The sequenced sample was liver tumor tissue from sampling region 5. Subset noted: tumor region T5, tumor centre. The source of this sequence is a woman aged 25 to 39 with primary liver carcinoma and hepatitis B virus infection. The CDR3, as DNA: TGTGCCTGCAGTGGGCCCTGGGGGGAGAAGAATGTATTCTACAATGAGCAATTCTTC. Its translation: CACSGPWGEKNVFYNEQFF.